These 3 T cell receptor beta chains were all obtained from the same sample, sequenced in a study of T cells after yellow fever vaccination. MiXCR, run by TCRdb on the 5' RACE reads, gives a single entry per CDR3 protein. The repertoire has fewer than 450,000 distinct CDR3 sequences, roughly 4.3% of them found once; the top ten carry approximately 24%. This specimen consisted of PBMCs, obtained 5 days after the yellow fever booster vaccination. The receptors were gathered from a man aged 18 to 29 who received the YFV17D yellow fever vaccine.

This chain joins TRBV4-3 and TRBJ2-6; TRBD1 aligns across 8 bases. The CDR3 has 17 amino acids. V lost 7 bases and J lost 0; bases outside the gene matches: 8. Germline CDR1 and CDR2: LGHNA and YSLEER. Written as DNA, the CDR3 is TGCGCCAGCACCGACAGGGGCACTTACTCTGGGGCCAACGTCCTGACTTTC. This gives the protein CASTDRGTYSGANVLTF.

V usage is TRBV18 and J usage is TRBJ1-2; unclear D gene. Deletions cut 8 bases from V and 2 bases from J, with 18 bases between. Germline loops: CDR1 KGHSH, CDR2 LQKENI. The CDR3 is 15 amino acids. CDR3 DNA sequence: TGTGCCAGCCACAACAGCGATACCGCCAACTATGGCTACACCTTC. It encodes CASHNSDTANYGYTF.

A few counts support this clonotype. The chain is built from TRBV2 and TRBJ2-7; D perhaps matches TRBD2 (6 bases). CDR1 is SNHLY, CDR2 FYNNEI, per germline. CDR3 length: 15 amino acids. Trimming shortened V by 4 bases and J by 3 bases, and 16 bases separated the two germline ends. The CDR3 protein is CASSVGGSPDYEQYF. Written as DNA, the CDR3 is TGTGCCAGCAGTGTTGGGGGGTCCCCTGACTACGAGCAGTACTTC.